Presented here are 27 T cell receptor beta chains from one specimen sequenced in a study of cytomegalovirus exposure and HLA in healthy donors listed by TCRdb under 2017. Library preparation was by the immunoSEQ multiplex PCR assay. A mixture of 60 forward primers for TCR Vbeta segments and 13 reverse primers for TCR Jbeta segments was used in the multiplex PCR. This immuneACCESS table, as held by TCRdb, lists in-frame sequences with V and J called but not all clones. Of the missing ones, under half trace to an unresolved V gene in checked studies; the others have no known cause. The sample's own table lists roughly 33,000 clones. Less than 3.5% of the sample is taken by the ten largest. Sequenced: PBMCs. All receptors derive from a woman in her forties in good health and CMV-seropositive.

This chain uses TRBV18 with TRBJ1-3, with D possibly TRBD1 on 5 matching bases. V lost 3 bases and J lost 0, with 15 bases in between. In germline, CDR1 is KGHSH, CDR2 LQKENI. There are 17 residues in the CDR3. The CDR3 loop reads CASSPGRMGISGNTIYF. The CDR3 coding sequence is TGTGCCAGCTCACCGGGGCGGATGGGGATCTCTGGAAACACCATATATTTT.

This CDR3 is CASKAQGQPQHF. The CDR3 DNA is TGTGCCAGCAAGGCCCAGGGACAGCCCCAGCATTTT. J is TRBJ1-5 and V is TRBV28; TRBD1 is a possible D gene (5 bases). V lost 7 bases to trimming and J lost 7 bases, with 11 bases between them. This CDR3 region has 12 residues. Germline V lookup: CDR1 MDHEN, CDR2 SYDVKM.

The CDR3 region has the DNA TGTGCCAGCAGTTTGCGTGTGCACAATCAGCCCCAGCATTTT. It specifies CASSLRVHNQPQHF. The chain employs TRBV27 and TRBJ1-5; no firm D call. V lost 3 bases to trimming and J lost 3 bases, with 9 bases between them. Germline CDR1 MNHEY, CDR2 SMNVEV (reference sequence). This CDR3 is built from 14 residues.

In DNA form, the CDR3 reads TGTGCCAGCAATTATCGCGGGACCCAAGAGACCCAGTACTTC. The encoded protein is CASNYRGTQETQYF. This chain links TRBV9 with TRBJ2-5; maybe TRBD2 (6 bases). Deletions cut 6 bases from V and 1 base from J, with 13 bases between. Germline values: CDR1 SGDLS, CDR2 YYNGEE. CDR3 length: 14 amino acids.

The genes are TRBV28 and TRBJ1-1; D might be TRBD1 (6 bases). There are 13 residues in the CDR3. V was shortened by 6 bases and J by 5 bases, with 13 bases between the two germline ends. Looked up from germline, CDR1 is MDHEN and CDR2 is SYDVKM. For the CDR3, the DNA is TGTGCCAGCAGAACAGGGTTCCGTACTGAAGCTTTCTTT. Encoded protein: CASRTGFRTEAFF.

CDR3 sequence: CASGRGLGTDTQYF. CDR3 DNA: TGTGCCAGCGGTCGGGGTCTCGGCACAGATACGCAGTATTTT. The rearrangement links TRBV27 to TRBJ2-3; maybe TRBD2 (5 bases). Germline V gives CDR1 MNHEY, CDR2 SMNVEV (reference sequence). This CDR3 spans 14 amino acids. Trimming removed 8 bases at V and 1 base at J, with 13 bases between.

This chain links TRBV29-1 with TRBJ2-2; possible D gene TRBD1, 5 bases. The CDR3 spans 12 residues. Deletions cut 5 bases from V and 4 bases from J, with 8 bases between. Per germline, CDR1 SQVTM and CDR2 ANQGSEA. CDR3 in DNA: TGCAGCGTTTCAGGGTCCACCGGGGAGCTGTTTTTT. As protein: CSVSGSTGELFF.

The chain links TRBV6-6 to TRBJ2-7; possible D gene TRBD2, 6 bases. Per germline, CDR1 MNHNY and CDR2 SVGAGI (reference sequence). This CDR3 region has 11 residues. V lost 2 bases to trimming and J lost 7 bases, with 6 bases between them. CDR3 DNA: TGTGCCAGCAGTTACGGGGGGGAGCAGTACTTC. Its translation is CASSYGGEQYF.

CDR3 DNA sequence: TGTGCCAGGGGGACAGGGTCAGCCTACGAGCAGTACTTC. The encoded protein is CARGTGSAYEQYF. The rearrangement uses TRBV27 and TRBJ2-7; TRBD1 agrees at 9 bases. The CDR3 sequence is 13 residues long. The trim removed 9 bases at V and 2 bases at J, leaving 5 bases unmatched. Germline V gene lookup returns CDR1 MNHEY and CDR2 SMNVEV (reference sequence).

The CDR3 protein is CAISDWDRELFF. The CDR3 DNA follows: TGTGCCATCAGTGATTGGGACAGGGAGCTGTTTTTT. V is TRBV10-3 and J is TRBJ2-2, with D possibly matching TRBD1 (6 bases). The V gene lost 3 bases and the J gene lost 9 bases, with 8 bases spanning the gap. The CDR3 has 12 amino acids. The germline V gene has CDR1 ENHRY and CDR2 SYGVKD.

V and J are TRBV30 and TRBJ1-1; 10 bases match TRBD1. Germline trimming cut 7 bases from V and 0 bases from J; bases unmatched to any gene: 8. Germline CDR1 is GTSNPN and CDR2 is SVGIG (reference sequence). This CDR3 contains 15 residues. CDR3 protein: CASVTGGEVNTEAFF. The CDR3 DNA reads TGTGCCTCCGTGACAGGGGGCGAGGTGAACACTGAAGCTTTCTTT.

The rearrangement joins TRBV4-3 to TRBJ1-2; 8 nucleotides agree with TRBD1. This CDR3 region has 19 residues. The J segment lost 0 bases and the V segment lost 1 base, leaving 13 bases of the junction unmatched. Germline V gives CDR1 LGHNA, CDR2 YSLEER. The CDR3 protein is CASSQGPSGGAGANYGYTF. The CDR3 bases are TGCGCCAGCAGCCAAGGTCCTTCAGGGGGCGCAGGGGCTAACTATGGCTACACCTTC.

The chain recombines TRBV4-2 with TRBJ1-4; D gene uncertain. Deletions cut 6 bases from V and 13 bases from J, with 15 bases between. The CDR3 is 12 residues long. The germline gives CDR1 LGHNA, CDR2 YNFKEQ. CDR3 DNA sequence: TGTGCCAGCAGACACGGGTCGGATGGACTGTTTTTT. Protein product: CASRHGSDGLFF.

This sequence joins TRBV7-6 and TRBJ2-2; TRBD1 aligns across 8 bases. CDR3 length equals 16 residues. V shed 6 bases and J 1 base; nucleotides not matched to a gene: 7. CDR1 and CDR2 (germline): SGHVS, FNYEAQ. The chain's CDR3 is CASSYSGTGNTGELFF. The CDR3 DNA reads as TGTGCCAGCAGTTACTCCGGGACAGGGAACACCGGGGAGCTGTTTTTT.

This chain links TRBV27 with TRBJ1-2, with no clear D. CDR1 is MNHEY and CDR2 is SMNVEV in the germline V gene (reference sequence). The CDR3 spans 18 residues. The V and J ends lost 1 base and 0 bases respectively, with 18 bases between them. CDR3 sequence: CASSLFVNRRDANYGYTF. The CDR3 coding sequence is TGTGCCAGCAGTTTATTTGTTAATCGGCGGGATGCTAACTATGGCTACACCTTC.

The chain recombines TRBV28 with TRBJ2-7; D gene uncertain. V shed 6 bases and J shed 5 bases, with 11 bases lying between them. Per the germline V gene, CDR1 is MDHEN and CDR2 is SYDVKM. The CDR3 consists of 12 residues. The CDR3 loop reads CASSSFYDEQYF. CDR3 in DNA: TGTGCCAGCAGCTCCTTCTACGACGAGCAGTACTTC. The full variable domain, its missing parts supplied by reference TRBV28 and TRBJ2-7, is DVKVTQSSRYLVKRTGEKVFLECVQDMDHENMFWYRQDPGLGLRLIYFSYDVKMKEKGDIPEGYSVSREKKERFSLILESASTNQTSMYLCASSSFYDEQYFGPGTRLTVT.

The gene calls are TRBV6-1 and TRBJ2-7, with 11 positions matching TRBD1. CDR3 length: 14 residues. J was trimmed by 3 bases and V by 9 bases; bases with no gene match: 7. Germline CDR1 is MNHNS and CDR2 is SASEGT. CDR3 DNA sequence: TGTGCCAGTTCCCGGGACAGGGGGTTCTACGAGCAGTACTTC. Translated: CASSRDRGFYEQYF.

The chain is built from TRBV15 and TRBJ1-5, with 10 bases aligning to TRBD1. Looked up from germline, CDR1 is LNHNV and CDR2 is YYDKDF (reference sequence). Losses at the gene ends were 3 bases for V and 4 bases for J; bases not matched to a gene: 3. The CDR3 extends over 15 amino acids. The CDR3 reads CATSSGQGGNQPQHF. The CDR3 DNA follows: TGTGCCACCAGCAGCGGACAGGGGGGTAATCAGCCCCAGCATTTT.

The chain uses TRBV7-9 and TRBJ1-1, with D perhaps matching TRBD1 (5 bases). The V end was cut by 4 bases, the J end by 4 bases, with 13 bases between. Germline-derived CDR1 and CDR2 are SEHNR and FQNEAQ (reference sequence). The CDR3 consists of 14 residues. CDR3 residues: CASSSSTVPTEAFF. CDR3 sequence (DNA): TGTGCCAGCAGCTCCTCGACAGTCCCCACTGAAGCTTTCTTT.

The genes are TRBV29-1 and TRBJ2-5; 10 bases agree with TRBD1. V lost 0 bases, J lost 2 bases, and 9 bases stayed unmatched. CDR3 length: 17 residues. The V gene's germline CDR1 is SQVTM and CDR2 ANQGSEA. CDR3: CSVEDGGQGNSQETQYF. DNA of the CDR3: TGCAGCGTTGAAGACGGGGGACAGGGGAATTCGCAAGAGACCCAGTACTTC.

The genes are TRBV7-6 and TRBJ2-7; no clear D. Trimming removed 5 bases from V and 5 bases from J, with 19 bases in between. CDR3 length equals 15 residues. CDR1 is SGHVS, CDR2 FNYEAQ, per germline. CDR3 amino acids: CASSPGLVARHEQYF. The CDR3 bases are TGTGCCAGCAGCCCCGGGTTGGTGGCGCGCCACGAGCAGTACTTC.

This rearrangement joins TRBV18 to TRBJ2-7; 12 positions match TRBD1. CDR1 and CDR2 (germline): KGHSH, LQKENI. The CDR3 runs to 14 residues. Trimming at V came to 5 bases and at J to 3 bases, leaving 2 bases not matched to a gene. CDR3 in amino acids: CASSGTGGYYEQYF. The CDR3 DNA is TGTGCCAGCTCAGGGACAGGGGGCTACTACGAGCAGTACTTC.

This chain connects TRBV30 to TRBJ1-3; D might be TRBD1 (6 bases). Trimming removed 4 bases from V and 3 bases from J, with 22 bases in between. From germline, CDR1 is GTSNPN and CDR2 SVGIG (reference sequence). The CDR3 is 17 residues long. The CDR3 loop reads CAWTYSHQGIVGNTIYF. In DNA form, the CDR3 reads TGTGCCTGGACCTACTCGCACCAGGGGATTGTTGGAAACACCATATATTTT.

V and J are TRBV30 and TRBJ1-1; 8 positions match TRBD1. Looked up from germline, CDR1 is GTSNPN and CDR2 is SVGIG (reference sequence). This CDR3 has 15 amino acids. Trimming took 2 bases from V and 1 from J; bases not matched to a gene: 6. The CDR3 spells CAWSFGQGGNTEAFF. CDR3 in DNA: TGTGCCTGGAGTTTCGGACAGGGTGGGAACACTGAAGCTTTCTTT.

This rearrangement joins TRBV19 to TRBJ2-1; TRBD2 aligns across 8 bases. The CDR3 totals 15 residues. The junction had 6 bases not matched to a gene; V was cut back by 1 base and J by 7 bases. Germline CDR1 LNHDA, CDR2 SQIVND (reference sequence). The CDR3 DNA reads as TGTGCCAGTAGTATAGCCAGCGGGAGTTGGAATGAGCAGTTCTTC. As protein: CASSIASGSWNEQFF.

The chain links TRBV28 to TRBJ1-1; 8 positions agree with TRBD1. This CDR3 is built from 15 residues. With 6 bases clipped from V and 3 bases from J, the junction kept 9 bases outside the gene matches. Per germline, CDR1 MDHEN and CDR2 SYDVKM. The CDR3 coding sequence is TGTGCCAGCAGACCTGCCGGGACAGGAGACACTGAAGCTTTCTTT. Translation gives CASRPAGTGDTEAFF.

This rearrangement joins TRBV10-3 to TRBJ1-1; D possibly corresponds to TRBD1 (5 bases). V was trimmed by 9 bases and J by 5 bases, leaving 13 bases between them. Germline lookup yields CDR1 ENHRY and CDR2 SYGVKD. CDR3 length: 12 amino acids. Here the CDR3 DNA reads TGTGCCATAACACCCGGGGGAACTGAAGCTTTCTTT. Its protein product is CAITPGGTEAFF.